This TCR beta chain was recorded in a study of T cell changes during pregnancy in multiple sclerosis. V shed 9 bases, J shed 10 bases, and the junction held 11 bases outside the gene matches. The CDR3 contains 14 residues. Germline lookup yields CDR1 SNHLY and CDR2 FYNNEI. Clones were read by immunoSEQ multiplex PCR, and TCRdb kept only the in-frame ones, dropping some. This table has 70,000 to 100,000 clones, approximately 92% appearing once. The receptor was derived from a female donor with multiple sclerosis, enrolled in a pregnancy study. This chain uses TRBV2 with TRBJ1-6; 8 nucleotides agree with TRBD1. The material sequenced was peripheral blood, taken in the first trimester of pregnancy. Here the CDR3 reads CASELGQGGSPLHF. In nucleotides, the CDR3 is TGTGCCAGTGAACTCGGACAGGGAGGGTCACCCCTCCACTTT.